The 9 T cell receptor beta chains presented below share a single source sample, sequenced in a study of blood T cell repertoires in COVID-19. Assay: immunoSEQ multiplex PCR; the TCRdb copy retains only in-frame clones and omits some. The data contain 300,000 to 450,000 clones, approximately 90% of them seen just once; the ten biggest clones take up 1.2%. The sequenced material came from PBMCs or T cells enriched from blood (not recorded which). Receptors originate from a woman aged 18-29 years who had recovered from COVID-19.

The rearrangement uses TRBV5-1 and TRBJ2-5; 8 bases map to TRBD2. CDR1 is SGHRS, CDR2 YFSETQ, per germline. The V gene end was trimmed by 3 bases and the J gene end by 5 bases; junction bases not matched to a gene: 9. The CDR3 loop spans 15 amino acids. CDR3 in amino acids: CASSSLSGGGETQYF. For the CDR3, the DNA is TGCGCCAGCAGCTCCTTGAGCGGGGGAGGGGAGACCCAGTACTTC.

This clone was seen once. This chain joins TRBV29-1 and TRBJ2-1, with TRBD2 matching over 7 bases. There are 14 residues in the CDR3. Per the germline V gene, CDR1 is SQVTM and CDR2 is ANQGSEA. J gave up 0 bases and V 7 bases, and 6 bases lay outside the gene matches. CDR3 DNA sequence: TGCAGCGGCACTCCGGGGGGCTCCTACAATGAGCAGTTCTTC. It specifies CSGTPGGSYNEQFF.

This chain links TRBV19 with TRBJ2-7; the match to TRBD2 covers 12 bases. Trimming removed 4 bases from V and 2 bases from J; junction bases left unmatched: 6. This CDR3 comprises 16 residues. Germline lookup yields CDR1 LNHDA and CDR2 SQIVND (reference sequence). CDR3 nucleotides: TGTGCCAGTAGTACGCTAACTAGCGGGGGGACCTACGAGCAGTACTTC. Encoded protein: CASSTLTSGGTYEQYF.

The chain combines TRBV7-2 with TRBJ2-5, with D possibly TRBD2 on 5 matching bases. CDR1 is SGHTA and CDR2 is FQGNSA in the germline V gene. The CDR3 has 15 amino acids. Trimming pared 0 bases from V and 4 bases from J, leaving 12 bases between. The CDR3 DNA follows: TGTGCCAGCAGCTTAGCGATTGGTGGAGGAGAGACCCAGTACTTC. Its translation: CASSLAIGGGETQYF.

V and J are TRBV7-2 and TRBJ2-3; TRBD1 agrees at 7 bases. This CDR3 is built from 16 residues. The junction had 11 bases not matched to a gene; V was cut back by 4 bases and J by 4 bases. Germline V lookup: CDR1 SGHTA, CDR2 FQGNSA. CDR3 nucleotides: TGTGCCAGCAGCTCTGGGGGAACAGGGGAAGCAGATACGCAGTATTTT. Protein product: CASSSGGTGEADTQYF.

The chain recombines TRBV23-1 with TRBJ1-5, with D tentatively TRBD1 (6 bases). TRBV23-1 is classed as an ORF, of uncertain function. Trimming removed 7 bases at V and 10 bases at J, with 26 bases between. This CDR3 spans 16 amino acids. The CDR3, as DNA: TGCGCCAGCACCGAGGCCGGACAGTATAATCCCTTTCCCCAGCATTTT. Translating gives CASTEAGQYNPFPQHF.

This rearrangement joins TRBV29-1 to TRBJ1-3, with TRBD1 as a possible D gene (6 bases). With 7 bases removed from V and 4 bases from J, the gap between germline ends came to 14 bases. CDR3 length: 13 residues. Germline loops: CDR1 SQVTM, CDR2 ANQGSEA. The CDR3 DNA is TGCAGCGCAATCCAGGGGAGCGGAAACACCATATATTTT. Translation: CSAIQGSGNTIYF.

The J gene is TRBJ2-2, the V gene TRBV28, with no clear D. The CDR3 sequence is 16 residues long. Germline CDR1 and CDR2: MDHEN and SYDVKM. Trimming removed 5 bases from V and 0 bases from J, with 13 bases in between. The CDR3 sequence: CASSPWASPNTGELFF. DNA for the CDR3: TGTGCCAGCAGTCCCTGGGCCAGCCCGAACACCGGGGAGCTGTTTTTT.

The V gene is TRBV13, the J gene TRBJ1-1, with 8 bases matching TRBD1. The CDR3 loop spans 15 amino acids. With 5 bases clipped from V and 4 bases from J, the junction kept 9 bases outside the gene matches. From germline, CDR1 is PRHDT and CDR2 FYEKMQ (reference sequence). In DNA, the CDR3 is TGTGCCAGCAGCGCGTACCGACAGGGGTTCACTGAAGCTTTCTTT. This sequence encodes CASSAYRQGFTEAFF. Full variable domain (remainder filled in from reference TRBV13 and TRBJ1-1): AAGVIQSPRHLIKEKRETATLKCYPIPRHDTVYWYQQGPGQDPQFLISFYEKMQSDKGSIPDRFSAQQFSDYHSELNMSSLELGDSALYFCASSAYRQGFTEAFFGQGTRLTVV.